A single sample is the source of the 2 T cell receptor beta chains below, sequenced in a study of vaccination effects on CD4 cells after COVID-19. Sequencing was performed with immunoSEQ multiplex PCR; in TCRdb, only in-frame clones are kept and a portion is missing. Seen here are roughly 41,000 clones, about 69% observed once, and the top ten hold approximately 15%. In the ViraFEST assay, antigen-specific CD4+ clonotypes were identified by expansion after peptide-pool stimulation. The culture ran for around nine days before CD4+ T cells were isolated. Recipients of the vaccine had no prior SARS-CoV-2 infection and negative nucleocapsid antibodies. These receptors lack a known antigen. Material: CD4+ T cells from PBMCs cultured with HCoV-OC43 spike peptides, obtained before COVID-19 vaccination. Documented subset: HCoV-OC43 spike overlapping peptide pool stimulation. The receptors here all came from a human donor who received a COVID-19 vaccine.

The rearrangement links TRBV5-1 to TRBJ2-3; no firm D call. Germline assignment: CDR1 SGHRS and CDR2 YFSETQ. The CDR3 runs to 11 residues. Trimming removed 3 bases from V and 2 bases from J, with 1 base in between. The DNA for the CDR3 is TGCGCCAGCAGCTCCACAGATACGCAGTATTTT. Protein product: CASSSTDTQYF.

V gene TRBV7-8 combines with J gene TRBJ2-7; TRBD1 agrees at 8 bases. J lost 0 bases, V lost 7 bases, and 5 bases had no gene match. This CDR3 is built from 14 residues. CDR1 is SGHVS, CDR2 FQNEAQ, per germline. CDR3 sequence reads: CASNRDRFSYEQYF. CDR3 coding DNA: TGTGCCAGCAACCGGGACAGGTTCTCCTACGAGCAGTACTTC.